This T cell receptor (beta chain) emerged from a study of T cells after yellow fever vaccination. About the study: In the case of low-cell-number fractions, SMART-Seq v4 Ultra Low Input was used for preparation.

Trimming left V 1 base short and J 6 bases short, with 9 bases between. The germline V gene has CDR1 SEHNR and CDR2 FQNEAQ (reference sequence). The CDR3 is 14 residues long. This clonotype was detected many times. Antigen: not known. Points from the study as a whole: Post-booster reappearance was seen for most primary-vaccination clones (just under 97% CD4, roughly 86% CD8). A limited proportion of clonotypes was detected within both the CD4 and CD8 compartments.

Universal primer sites and UMIs were introduced during 5'RACE template-switching synthesis of TCR cDNA. MiXCR, run by TCRdb on the 5' RACE reads, gives a single entry per CDR3 protein. The sample includes hundreds of thousands of distinct CDR3 sequences, about 12% seen only once; the top ten take 14% to 15%. The sequence was collected from a man aged 25 to 40 who received the YFV17D yellow fever vaccine. The chain links TRBV7-9 to TRBJ1-4; no clear D. This material consisted of PBMCs, taken on the day of the yellow fever booster vaccination. CDR3 loop: CASSLGAGDEKLFF. The CDR3 DNA reads TGTGCCAGCAGCTTAGGGGCGGGCGATGAAAAACTGTTTTTT.